The sequence of this TCR beta chain was determined in a study of blood T cell repertoires in COVID-19. Trimming took 1 base from V and 3 from J; bases not matched to a gene: 7. CDR1 MNHNS and CDR2 SASEGT come from the germline V gene. The CDR3 runs 16 residues. Libraries were prepared by immunoSEQ multiplex PCR; TCRdb keeps only in-frame clonotypes and omits some of them. The table has about 260,000 clones, around 86% seen once. The J gene is TRBJ1-1, the V gene TRBV6-1; 8 bases are shared with TRBD1. The receptor's source is a young man with active or convalescent COVID-19. Sequencing was performed on peripheral blood. The DNA for the CDR3 is TGTGCCAGCAGTGAAGAGCACAGGGGGTGGTACACTGAAGCTTTCTTT. It codes for CASSEEHRGWYTEAFF.